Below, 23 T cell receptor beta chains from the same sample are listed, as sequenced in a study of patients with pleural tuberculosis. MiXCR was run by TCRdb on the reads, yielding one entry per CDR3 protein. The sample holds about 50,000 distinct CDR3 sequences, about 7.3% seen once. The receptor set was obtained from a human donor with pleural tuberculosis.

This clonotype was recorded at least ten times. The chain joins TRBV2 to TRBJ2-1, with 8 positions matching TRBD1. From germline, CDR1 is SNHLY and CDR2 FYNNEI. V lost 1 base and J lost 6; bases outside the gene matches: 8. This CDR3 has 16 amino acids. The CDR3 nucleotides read TGTGCCAGCAGTGAAGGGAGTGGACAGGGCATCAATGAGCAGTTCTTC. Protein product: CASSEGSGQGINEQFF. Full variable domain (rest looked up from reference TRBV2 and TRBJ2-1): EPEVTQTPSHQVTQMGQEVILRCVPISNHLYFYWYRQILGQKVEFLVSFYNNEISEKSEIFDDQFSVERPDGSNFTLKIRSTKLEDSAMYFCASSEGSGQGINEQFFGPGTRLTVL.

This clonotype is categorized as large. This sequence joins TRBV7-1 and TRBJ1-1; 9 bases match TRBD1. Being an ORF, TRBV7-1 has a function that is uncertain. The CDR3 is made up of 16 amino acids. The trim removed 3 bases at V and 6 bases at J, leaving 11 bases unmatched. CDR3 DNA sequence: TGTGCCAGCAGCTCGGGCCGGACAGGGGCGGACGCTGAAGCTTTCTTT. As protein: CASSSGRTGADAEAFF.

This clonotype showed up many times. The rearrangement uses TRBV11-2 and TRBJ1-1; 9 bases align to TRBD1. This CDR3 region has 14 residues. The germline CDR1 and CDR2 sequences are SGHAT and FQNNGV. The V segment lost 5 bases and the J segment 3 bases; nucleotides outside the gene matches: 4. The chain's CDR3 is CASSKTGGHTEAFF. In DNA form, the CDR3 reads TGTGCCAGCAGCAAGACAGGGGGGCACACTGAAGCTTTCTTT.

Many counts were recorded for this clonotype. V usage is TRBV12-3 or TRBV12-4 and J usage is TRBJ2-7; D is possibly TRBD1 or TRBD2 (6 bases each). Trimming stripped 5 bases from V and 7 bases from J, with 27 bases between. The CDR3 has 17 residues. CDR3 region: CASSPIGIGGRGIEQYV. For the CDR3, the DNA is TGTGCCAGCAGTCCGATCGGCATCGGGGGCCGAGGTATTGAGCAGTACGTC.

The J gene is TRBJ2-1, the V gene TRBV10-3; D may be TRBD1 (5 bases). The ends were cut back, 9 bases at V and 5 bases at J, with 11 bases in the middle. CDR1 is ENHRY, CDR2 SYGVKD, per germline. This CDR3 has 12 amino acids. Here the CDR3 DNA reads TGTGCCATTTCGGACATAAACAATGAGCAGTTCTTC. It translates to CAISDINNEQFF.

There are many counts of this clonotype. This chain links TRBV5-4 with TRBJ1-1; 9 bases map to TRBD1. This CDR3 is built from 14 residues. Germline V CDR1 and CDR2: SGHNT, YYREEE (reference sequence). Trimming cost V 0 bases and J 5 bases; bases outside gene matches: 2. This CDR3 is CASSLDRGLTEAFF. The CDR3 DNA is TGTGCCAGCAGCTTGGACAGGGGGCTGACTGAAGCTTTCTTT.

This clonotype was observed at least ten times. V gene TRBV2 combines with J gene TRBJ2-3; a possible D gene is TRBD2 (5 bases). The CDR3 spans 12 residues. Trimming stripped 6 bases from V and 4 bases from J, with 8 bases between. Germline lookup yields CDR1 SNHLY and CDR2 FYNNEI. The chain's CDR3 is CASREAPDTQYF. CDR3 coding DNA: TGTGCCAGCAGGGAGGCCCCAGATACGCAGTATTTT.

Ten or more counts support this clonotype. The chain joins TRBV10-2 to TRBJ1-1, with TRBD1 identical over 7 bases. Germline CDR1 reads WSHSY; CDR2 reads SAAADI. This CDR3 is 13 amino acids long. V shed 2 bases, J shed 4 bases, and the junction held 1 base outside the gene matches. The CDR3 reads CASSEQGGTEAFF. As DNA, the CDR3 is TGCGCCAGCAGTGAGCAGGGGGGCACTGAAGCTTTCTTT.

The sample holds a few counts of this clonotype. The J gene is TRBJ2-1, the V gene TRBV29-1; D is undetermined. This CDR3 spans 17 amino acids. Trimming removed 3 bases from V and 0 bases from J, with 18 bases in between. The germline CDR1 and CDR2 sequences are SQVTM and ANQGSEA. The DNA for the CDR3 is TGCAGCGTTGATGGGGTGGAGCTATCGAGCTCCTACAATGAGCAGTTCTTC. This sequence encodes CSVDGVELSSSYNEQFF.

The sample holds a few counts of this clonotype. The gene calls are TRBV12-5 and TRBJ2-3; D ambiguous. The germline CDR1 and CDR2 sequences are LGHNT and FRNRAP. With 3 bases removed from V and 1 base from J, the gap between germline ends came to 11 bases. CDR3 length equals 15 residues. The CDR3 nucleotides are TGTGCTAGTGGTTTAGAGTCGTGGGGCACAGATACGCAGTATTTT. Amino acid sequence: CASGLESWGTDTQYF.

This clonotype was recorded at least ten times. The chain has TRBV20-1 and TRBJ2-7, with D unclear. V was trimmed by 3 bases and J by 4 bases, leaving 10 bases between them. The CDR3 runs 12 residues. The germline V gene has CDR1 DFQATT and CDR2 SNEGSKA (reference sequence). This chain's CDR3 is CSAREPPYEQYF. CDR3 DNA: TGCAGTGCTAGGGAACCTCCTTACGAGCAGTACTTC.

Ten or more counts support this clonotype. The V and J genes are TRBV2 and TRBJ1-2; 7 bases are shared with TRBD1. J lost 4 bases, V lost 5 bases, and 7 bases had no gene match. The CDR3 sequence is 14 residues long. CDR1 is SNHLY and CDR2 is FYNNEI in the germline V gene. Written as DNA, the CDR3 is TGTGCCAGCAGTTTGGGAGACAGGGCCTATGGCTACACCTTC. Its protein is CASSLGDRAYGYTF.

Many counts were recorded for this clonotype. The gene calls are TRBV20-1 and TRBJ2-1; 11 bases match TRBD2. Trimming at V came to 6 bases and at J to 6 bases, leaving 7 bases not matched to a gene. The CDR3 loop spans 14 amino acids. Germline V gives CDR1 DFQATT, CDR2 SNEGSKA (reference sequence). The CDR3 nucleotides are TGCAGTGCAAGAACTAGCGGGAGAATCAATGAGCAGTTCTTC. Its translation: CSARTSGRINEQFF.

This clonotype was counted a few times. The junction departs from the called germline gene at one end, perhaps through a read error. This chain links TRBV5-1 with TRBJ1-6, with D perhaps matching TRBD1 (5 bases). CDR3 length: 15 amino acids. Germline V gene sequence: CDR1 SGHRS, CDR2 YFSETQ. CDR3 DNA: TGCGCCAGCACAGATGATCAGGGCTATGATTCACCCCTCCACTTT. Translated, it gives CASTDDQGYDSPLHF.

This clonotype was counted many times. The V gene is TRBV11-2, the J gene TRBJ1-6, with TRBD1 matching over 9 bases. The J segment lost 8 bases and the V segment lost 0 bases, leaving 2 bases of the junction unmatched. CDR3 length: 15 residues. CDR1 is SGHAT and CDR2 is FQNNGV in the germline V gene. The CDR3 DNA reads TGTGCCAGCAGCTTAGAGGGGGACAGGGATTCACCCCTCCACTTT. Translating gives CASSLEGDRDSPLHF.

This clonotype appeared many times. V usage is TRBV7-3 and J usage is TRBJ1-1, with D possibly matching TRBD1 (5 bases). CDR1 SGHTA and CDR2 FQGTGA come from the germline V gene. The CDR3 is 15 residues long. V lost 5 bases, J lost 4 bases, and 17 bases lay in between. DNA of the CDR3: TGTGCCAGCAGCCTAAAAGTCCAGGGCATCACTGAAGCTTTCTTT. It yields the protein CASSLKVQGITEAFF.

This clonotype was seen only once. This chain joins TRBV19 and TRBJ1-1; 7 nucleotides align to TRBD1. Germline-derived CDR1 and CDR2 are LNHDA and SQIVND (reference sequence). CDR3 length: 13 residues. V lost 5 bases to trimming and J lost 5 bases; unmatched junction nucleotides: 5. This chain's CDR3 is CASSLTGLTEAFF. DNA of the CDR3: TGTGCCAGTAGTTTGACAGGGCTAACTGAAGCTTTCTTT.

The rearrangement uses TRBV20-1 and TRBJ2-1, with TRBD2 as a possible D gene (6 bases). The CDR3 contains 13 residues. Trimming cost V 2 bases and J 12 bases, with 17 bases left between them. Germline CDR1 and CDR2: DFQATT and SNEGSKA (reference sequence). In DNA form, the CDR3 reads TGCAGTGCTAGATTCCGTACGGGAGAGACGCAGTTCTTC. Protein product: CSARFRTGETQFF.

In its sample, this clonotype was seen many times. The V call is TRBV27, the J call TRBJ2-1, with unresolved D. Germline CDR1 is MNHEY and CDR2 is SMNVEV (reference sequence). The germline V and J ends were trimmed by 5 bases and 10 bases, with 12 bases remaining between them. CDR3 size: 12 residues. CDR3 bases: TGTGCCAGCAGTCCGCCCGACCTAGAGCAGTTCTTC. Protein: CASSPPDLEQFF.

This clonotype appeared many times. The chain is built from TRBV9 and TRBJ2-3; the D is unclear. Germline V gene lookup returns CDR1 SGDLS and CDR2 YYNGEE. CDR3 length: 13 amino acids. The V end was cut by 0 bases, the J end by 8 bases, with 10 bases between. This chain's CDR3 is CASSVGTTGTQYF. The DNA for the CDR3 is TGTGCCAGCAGCGTAGGTACCACGGGTACGCAGTATTTT.

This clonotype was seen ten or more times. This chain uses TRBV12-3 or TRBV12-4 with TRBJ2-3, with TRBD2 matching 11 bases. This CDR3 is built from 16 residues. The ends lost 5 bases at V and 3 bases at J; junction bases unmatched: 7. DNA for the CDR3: TGTGCCAGCAGTCCCATAGCGGGAGGGGCGACAGATACGCAGTATTTT. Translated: CASSPIAGGATDTQYF.

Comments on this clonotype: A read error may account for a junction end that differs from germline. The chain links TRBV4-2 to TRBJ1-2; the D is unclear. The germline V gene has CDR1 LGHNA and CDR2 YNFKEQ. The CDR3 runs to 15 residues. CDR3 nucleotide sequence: TGTGCCAGCAGCCCAGCGACAAGGTCTAACTATGGCTGCACCTTC. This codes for CASSPATRSNYGCTF.

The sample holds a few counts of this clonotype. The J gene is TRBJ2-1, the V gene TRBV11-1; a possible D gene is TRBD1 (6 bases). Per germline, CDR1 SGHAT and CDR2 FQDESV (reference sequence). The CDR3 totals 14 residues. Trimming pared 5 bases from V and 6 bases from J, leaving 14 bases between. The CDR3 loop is CASSPGQFSNEQFF. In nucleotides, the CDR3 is TGTGCCAGCAGCCCCGGACAGTTTTCCAATGAGCAGTTCTTC.